A single sample is the source of the 7 T cell receptor beta chains below, sequenced in a study of T cells in Graves' hyperthyroidism and ophthalmopathy. RNA transcripts gave rise to amplified TCR beta CDR3 regions. RT-PCR in the first round (using the HTBI primer set) targeted the TCR CDR3. TCRdb passed the multiplex PCR reads through MiXCR, listing each CDR3 protein once. The table lists about 290,000 distinct CDR3 sequences, roughly 14% of them singletons, with more than 7.5% in the top ten. Sequenced: blood. These receptors were taken from a woman aged 25 to 39 with Graves' hyperthyroidism that later progressed to Graves' ophthalmopathy.

This clonotype was picked up many times. DNA of the CDR3: TGTGCCAGCAGCTTAGGGGGCGGGGGCGGGACCTTCCGAGAGCAGTTCTTC. Residues: CASSLGGGGGTFREQFF. The chain carries TRBV7-2 and TRBJ2-1; a weak D match, TRBD2 (7 bases). Germline CDR1 is SGHTA and CDR2 is FQGNSA. Between the trimmed V and J ends, which lost 1 base and 10 bases, there was a span of 23 bases. This CDR3 has 17 residues.

This clonotype was picked up many times. V and J are TRBV7-8 and TRBJ2-1; the D is unclear. Trimming shortened V by 4 bases and J by 4 bases, and 17 bases separated the two germline ends. CDR1 SGHVS and CDR2 FQNEAQ come from the germline V gene. This CDR3 spans 16 amino acids. The CDR3 region has the DNA TGTGCCAGCAGCTCCCACGACAACCCGTGGTACAATGAGCAGTTCTTC. This translates into CASSSHDNPWYNEQFF.

This clonotype was found many times. The rearrangement joins TRBV9 to TRBJ2-7, with 7 positions matching TRBD1. Per the germline V gene, CDR1 is SGDLS and CDR2 is YYNGEE. Trimming took 4 bases from V and 4 from J; bases not matched to a gene: 11. This CDR3 is built from 15 residues. Written as DNA, the CDR3 is TGTGCCAGCAGCCCAGACCCGACAGGGCTATACGAGCAGTACTTC. Protein product: CASSPDPTGLYEQYF.

This clonotype turned up a few times. This chain joins TRBV11-1 and TRBJ2-7, with D possibly TRBD2 on 6 matching bases. The V end lost 5 bases, the J end lost 0 bases, and 20 bases lay between the germline ends. Germline-derived CDR1 and CDR2 are SGHAT and FQDESV (reference sequence). The CDR3 totals 17 residues. The CDR3 loop reads CASSGLLDGGNSYEQYF. For the CDR3, the DNA is TGTGCCAGCAGCGGACTACTGGACGGCGGAAACTCCTACGAGCAGTACTTC.

This clonotype has at least ten counts. CDR3 nucleotides: TGTGCCAGCGGTGAGCGGGAGGGCCAAGATACGCAGTATTTT. Protein product: CASGEREGQDTQYF. The J gene is TRBJ2-3, the V gene TRBV28; 10 positions match TRBD2. Germline V gene lookup returns CDR1 MDHEN and CDR2 SYDVKM. This CDR3 contains 14 residues. The V and J ends lost 8 bases and 5 bases, in that order; junction bases with no gene match: 7. Full variable domain (rest looked up from reference TRBV28 and TRBJ2-3): DVKVTQSSRYLVKRTGEKVFLECVQDMDHENMFWYRQDPGLGLRLIYFSYDVKMKEKGDIPEGYSVSREKKERFSLILESASTNQTSMYLCASGEREGQDTQYFGPGTRLTVL.

This clonotype was picked up many times. The rearrangement uses TRBV6-1 and TRBJ2-7; D perhaps matches TRBD2 (6 bases). The CDR3 has 15 amino acids. In germline, CDR1 is MNHNS, CDR2 SASEGT. The V end was cut by 5 bases, the J end by 5 bases, with 19 bases between. The CDR3 region has the DNA TGTGCCAGCAGTCGAACTCGGACTATGATCCACGAGCAGTACTTC. Protein: CASSRTRTMIHEQYF.

The chain joins TRBV10-1 to TRBJ1-1, with D maybe TRBD1 (6 bases). CDR1 and CDR2 from the germline V gene are WNHNN and SYGVQD (reference sequence). Trimming removed 0 bases from V and 4 bases from J, with 18 bases in between. The CDR3 extends over 17 amino acids. CDR3 sequence: CASSESNSGGNRTEAFF. The CDR3 DNA reads TGCGCCAGCAGTGAGTCGAATTCGGGGGGCAATCGCACTGAAGCTTTCTTT.